The 32 T cell receptor beta chains presented below share a single source sample, sequenced in a study of blood T cells in healthy people across ages. Through a sample-barcoded 5' primer and a J-beta primer mix, a second PCR was run for roughly 7 to 12 cycles. TCRdb itself ran the 5' RACE reads through MiXCR, one entry per CDR3 protein. The sample carries 550,000 to 800,000 distinct CDR3 sequences, about 30% recorded once. The sequenced sample consisted of blood. Receptor source: an elderly woman in good health.

This clonotype occurred a few times. The chain has TRBV6-1 and TRBJ1-5, with 9 bases fitting TRBD1. V gave up 5 bases and J gave up 4 bases; unmatched junction bases: 12. This CDR3 contains 17 residues. The germline CDR1 and CDR2 sequences are MNHNS and SASEGT. CDR3 nucleotide sequence: TGTGCCAGCAGTCCAACCCATCCGGGACAGGGTAATCAGCCCCAGCATTTT. Its protein product is CASSPTHPGQGNQPQHF.

The chain has TRBV4-3 and TRBJ2-1, with D perhaps TRBD2 (5 bases). In germline, CDR1 is LGHNA, CDR2 YSLEER. V was clipped by 3 bases and J by 7 bases, with 19 bases between them. This CDR3 spans 16 amino acids. The CDR3 region has the DNA TGCGCCAGCAGCCAGGGAGTAGCGACCTCCGGGAATGAGCAGTTCTTC. Translated, it gives CASSQGVATSGNEQFF.

In its sample, this clonotype was seen a few times. The CDR3 region is CASSSRSPQETQYF. CDR3 in DNA: TGTGCCAGCAGCTCCAGAAGCCCTCAAGAGACCCAGTACTTC. This chain joins TRBV7-9 and TRBJ2-5, with no clear D. Germline loops: CDR1 SEHNR, CDR2 FQNEAQ (reference sequence). The CDR3 has 14 residues. The V and J ends lost 4 bases and 2 bases respectively, with 11 bases between them. The full variable domain, in which reference TRBV7-9 and TRBJ2-5 provide the parts outside the CDR3, is DTGVSQNPRHKITKRGQNVTFRCDPISEHNRLYWYRQTLGQGPEFLTYFQNEAQLEKSRLLSDRFSAERPKGSFSTLEIQRTEQGDSAMYLCASSSRSPQETQYFGPGTRLLVL.

This clonotype was found many times. The genes are TRBV20-1 and TRBJ1-2; 9 positions match TRBD1. There are 15 residues in the CDR3. Germline V gene sequence: CDR1 DFQATT, CDR2 SNEGSKA (reference sequence). J gave up 4 bases and V 5 bases, and 11 bases lay outside the gene matches. The CDR3 spells CSASGQGGSFYGYTF. DNA of the CDR3: TGCAGTGCTTCGGGACAGGGAGGGAGCTTCTATGGCTACACCTTC.

In its sample, this clonotype was seen many times. V usage is TRBV21-1 and J usage is TRBJ1-2. TRBV21-1 is a pseudogene. This CDR3 is built from 12 residues. The CDR3: CASSRHRYGYTF. In DNA form, the CDR3 reads TGTGCCAGCAGCCGGCATCGCTATGGCTACACCTTC.

This clonotype was recorded at least ten times. The rearrangement uses TRBV5-1 and TRBJ2-1, with a possible D match to TRBD1 (5 bases). The germline gives CDR1 SGHRS, CDR2 YFSETQ. The CDR3 contains 16 residues. The V end lost 0 bases, the J end lost 0 bases, and 10 bases lay between the germline ends. CDR3 nucleotides: TGCGCCAGCAGCTTGGCCCCTCAGGGCTCCTACAATGAGCAGTTCTTC. It yields the protein CASSLAPQGSYNEQFF.

This clonotype was detected a few times. The chain links TRBV7-6 to TRBJ2-7; D is unresolved. Trimming stripped 5 bases from V and 0 bases from J, with 14 bases between. Germline CDR1 reads SGHVS; CDR2 reads FNYEAQ. The CDR3 contains 15 residues. In DNA, the CDR3 is TGTGCCAGCAGCATAACCCCTTTAAGCTCCTACGAGCAGTACTTC. It yields the protein CASSITPLSSYEQYF.

There are a few counts of this clonotype. The CDR3 DNA follows: TGTGCCAGCAGTGATTCCCGACTGGGGGGTTCACCCCTCCACTTT. It specifies CASSDSRLGGSPLHF. V and J are TRBV25-1 and TRBJ1-6, with D maybe TRBD1 (5 bases). The CDR3 contains 15 residues. The V and J ends lost 3 bases and 9 bases respectively, with 15 bases between them. Germline assignment: CDR1 MGHDK and CDR2 SYGVNS.

This clonotype is a singleton in its sample. V gene TRBV24-1 combines with J gene TRBJ2-1; D perhaps matches TRBD1 (6 bases). Trimming took off 4 bases at V and 9 bases at J, with 9 bases between the two ends. CDR3 length equals 12 residues. CDR1 is KGHDR, CDR2 SFDVKD, per germline. The CDR3 DNA reads as TGTGCCACCAGTGAACAGGGCATTGAGCAGTTCTTC. As protein: CATSEQGIEQFF.

The V and J genes are TRBV9 and TRBJ2-5; weak D call: TRBD2 (6 bases). This CDR3 has 15 residues. V was cut by 3 bases and J by 4 bases, with 16 bases left in between. Germline CDR1 SGDLS, CDR2 YYNGEE. CDR3 sequence reads: CASSAGGVVGETQYF. The CDR3 nucleotides read TGTGCCAGCAGCGCTGGAGGGGTAGTCGGAGAGACCCAGTACTTC.

The CDR3 spells CSARFAPLAGGRSEQFF. The CDR3 DNA follows: TGCAGTGCCAGATTCGCCCCGCTAGCGGGAGGGAGAAGTGAGCAGTTCTTC. This chain connects TRBV20-1 to TRBJ2-1; TRBD2 matches 12 bases. The CDR3 consists of 17 residues. CDR1 DFQATT and CDR2 SNEGSKA come from the germline V gene (reference sequence). Trimming at V came to 6 bases and at J to 9 bases, leaving 18 bases not matched to a gene.

The V call is TRBV2, the J call TRBJ2-1, with TRBD2 matching over 7 bases. The V segment lost 2 bases and the J segment 6 bases; nucleotides outside the gene matches: 10. The V gene's germline CDR1 is SNHLY and CDR2 FYNNEI. The CDR3 loop spans 16 amino acids. The CDR3 DNA is TGTGCCAGCAGTGAACTAGCGGCAAGTGGGGCCAATGAGCAGTTCTTC. Encoded protein: CASSELAASGANEQFF.

This clonotype has a count of ten or more. V gene TRBV24-1 combines with J gene TRBJ2-1; D is unclear. The CDR3 extends over 14 amino acids. Germline values: CDR1 KGHDR, CDR2 SFDVKD. V lost 7 bases, J lost 0 bases, and 9 bases lay in between. CDR3 sequence reads: CATRSRASYNEQFF. CDR3 sequence (DNA): TGTGCCACCAGGTCCCGGGCCTCCTACAATGAGCAGTTCTTC.

Details on this clonotype: A much bigger clone sits one base away, suggesting this may be a read error. The conserved final phenylalanine or tryptophan is absent from the CDR3, which likely points to a read error. The V and J genes are TRBV6-5 and TRBJ2-4; tentative D call: TRBD2 (5 bases). Judging by the DNA end, TRBJ2-7 fits better; the J call may be wrong. The CDR3 consists of 13 residues. The germline V gene encodes CDR1 MNHEY and CDR2 SVGAGI. CDR3 in amino acids: CASSTAMGVEQYL. CDR3 DNA: TGTGCCAGCAGTACTGCGATGGGAGTCGAGCAGTACTTA.

A single count supports this clonotype. A much larger clone sits a single nucleotide away, making a read error possible. The rearrangement joins TRBV6-1 to TRBJ2-1; unclear D gene. Germline-derived CDR1 and CDR2 are MNHNS and SASEGT. This CDR3 contains 12 residues. V lost 2 bases and J 5 bases, leaving 4 bases between the germline ends. Here the CDR3 DNA reads TGTGCCAGCAGTGAAACCCACAATGAGCAGTTCTTC. As protein: CASSETHNEQFF.

This clonotype has more than one count but fewer than ten. At one of its ends the junction is not consistent with the germline gene, which may arise from a read error. The rearrangement uses TRBV9 and TRBJ2-2; TRBD2 aligns across 7 bases. Germline CDR1 is SGDLS and CDR2 is YYNGEE. The CDR3 is 14 residues long. CDR3 nucleotide sequence: TGTGCCAGCTCGGGGGGTGGTCGTGCCGGGGAGCGGTTTTTT. This gives the protein CASSGGGRAGERFF.

This clonotype was detected once. The chain is built from TRBV29-1 and TRBJ2-3, with D perhaps TRBD1 (5 bases). Deletions cut 2 bases from V and 0 bases from J, with 15 bases between. The germline V gene encodes CDR1 SQVTM and CDR2 ANQGSEA. The CDR3 is 16 residues long. The DNA of the CDR3 is TGCAGCGTTGAAAACAGGTTCTCGGTGAGCACAGATACGCAGTATTTT. This sequence encodes CSVENRFSVSTDTQYF.

The CDR3 reads CANDEGNDYTF. CDR3 in DNA: TGTGCCAATGACGAGGGGAATGACTATACCTTC. The rearrangement uses TRBV27 and TRBJ1-2; D perhaps matches TRBD1 (5 bases). CDR1 and CDR2 (germline): MNHEY, SMNVEV (reference sequence). V was pared by 10 bases and J by 14 bases, with 20 bases between. CDR3 length: 11 amino acids.

The rearrangement links TRBV6-2 or TRBV6-3 to TRBJ1-1; tentative D call: TRBD1 (5 bases). V was pared by 5 bases and J by 11 bases, with 24 bases between. This CDR3 contains 15 residues. Looked up from germline, CDR1 is MNHEY and CDR2 is SVGEGT. CDR3 sequence: CASSPGAGPIKGAFF. CDR3 sequence (DNA): TGTGCCAGCAGTCCGGGTGCGGGACCCATCAAGGGGGCTTTCTTT.

This clonotype was counted many times. The rearrangement uses TRBV29-1 and TRBJ1-2; 7 bases match TRBD1. The junction had 3 bases not matched to a gene; V was cut back by 4 bases and J by 4 bases. Germline V lookup: CDR1 SQVTM, CDR2 ANQGSEA. The CDR3 is 12 amino acids. The CDR3 DNA follows: TGCAGCGTTGGGGACAGTGCCTATGGCTACACCTTC. It codes for CSVGDSAYGYTF.

This clonotype was seen repeatedly, ten times or more. The CDR3 DNA reads as TGCAGTGCTAGACAGGCCGCAAAGAGGTTTGGCGAGCAGTACTTC. It translates to CSARQAAKRFGEQYF. The chain is built from TRBV20-1 and TRBJ2-7; no definite D call. The germline V and J ends were trimmed by 2 bases and 6 bases, with 20 bases remaining between them. The CDR3 spans 15 residues. Germline V gene sequence: CDR1 DFQATT, CDR2 SNEGSKA (reference sequence).

The chain combines TRBV7-2 with TRBJ2-3, with 7 bases aligning to TRBD2. Losses at the gene ends were 0 bases for V and 1 base for J; bases not matched to a gene: 4. This CDR3 spans 16 amino acids. The germline gives CDR1 SGHTA, CDR2 FQGNSA. The CDR3 DNA follows: TGTGCCAGCAGCTTAGCTAGCGGGCCCCGCACAGATACGCAGTATTTT. The encoded protein is CASSLASGPRTDTQYF.

This clonotype has at least ten counts. This chain connects TRBV4-3 to TRBJ2-7; D is unclear. The CDR3 extends over 14 amino acids. Looked up from germline, CDR1 is LGHNA and CDR2 is YSLEER. The ends were cut back, 0 bases at V and 1 base at J, with 7 bases in the middle. CDR3 sequence: CASSQDPLSYEQYF. The CDR3 DNA is TGCGCCAGCAGCCAAGATCCCCTGTCCTACGAGCAGTACTTC.

This clonotype was seen many times. This sequence joins TRBV20-1 and TRBJ2-1; D not resolved. This CDR3 has 10 amino acids. Per the germline V gene, CDR1 is DFQATT and CDR2 is SNEGSKA (reference sequence). The CDR3 nucleotides read TGCAGCGCTGTGGGAAATGAGCAGTTCTTC. It encodes CSAVGNEQFF.

Only a few counts were recorded for this clonotype. The chain couples TRBV7-3 to TRBJ1-2, with D perhaps matching TRBD1 (5 bases). The CDR3 has 13 amino acids. Between the trimmed V and J ends, which lost 1 base and 7 bases, there was a span of 10 bases. The V gene's germline CDR1 is SGHTA and CDR2 FQGTGA. CDR3 coding DNA: TGTGCCAGCAGCTTAAATAGTGGGGCTGGCTACACCTTC. It is translated as CASSLNSGAGYTF.

As concerns this clonotype: A much bigger clone sits one base away, suggesting this may be a read error. This chain joins TRBV7-2 and TRBJ1-1, with a possible D match to TRBD1 (5 bases). The CDR3 contains 14 residues. Germline assignment: CDR1 SGHTA and CDR2 FQGNSA. The CDR3 here is CAGSLRGLGTEAFF. As DNA, the CDR3 is TGTGCCGGCAGCTTGAGGGGATTGGGAACTGAAGCTTTCTTT.

This clonotype has just a few counts. The chain recombines TRBV5-1 with TRBJ1-6; 11 bases fit TRBD1. The J segment lost 7 bases and the V segment lost 3 bases, leaving 6 bases of the junction unmatched. CDR1 and CDR2 from the germline V gene are SGHRS and YFSETQ. There are 16 residues in the CDR3. CDR3 nucleotides: TGCGCCAGCAGCTCTGGACAGGGGGCGAAAAATTCACCCCTCCACTTT. It encodes CASSSGQGAKNSPLHF. The entire variable domain, with the rest obtained from reference TRBV5-1 and TRBJ1-6, is as follows: KAGVTQTPRYLIKTRGQQVTLSCSPISGHRSVSWYQQTPGQGLQFLFEYFSETQRNKGNFPGRFSGRQFSNSRSEMNVSTLELGDSALYLCASSSGQGAKNSPLHFGNGTRLTVT.

The V and J genes are TRBV20-1 and TRBJ2-7; 9 nucleotides match TRBD1. CDR3 length: 13 residues. The V gene's germline CDR1 is DFQATT and CDR2 SNEGSKA (reference sequence). V gave up 7 bases and J gave up 6 bases; unmatched junction bases: 10. The CDR3 DNA sequence: TGCAGTGGGCTCGAATCACAGGGGGCCGAGCAGTACTTC. Protein sequence: CSGLESQGAEQYF.

This clonotype was detected many times. The chain combines TRBV5-5 with TRBJ1-2, with D maybe TRBD1 (6 bases). V lost 4 bases, J lost 4 bases, and 14 bases lay in between. Per germline, CDR1 SGHKS and CDR2 YYEKEE (reference sequence). The CDR3 consists of 14 residues. CDR3 nucleotide sequence: TGTGCCAGCAGCGCTTACGACAGGCCCTATGGCTACACCTTC. Protein: CASSAYDRPYGYTF. The variable domain in full, completed from reference TRBV5-5 and TRBJ1-2, reads DAGVTQSPTHLIKTRGQQVTLRCSPISGHKSVSWYQQVLGQGPQFIFQYYEKEERGRGNFPDRFSARQFPNYSSELNVNALLLGDSALYLCASSAYDRPYGYTFGSGTRLTVV.

In this sample, this clonotype turned up once. This sequence may be a read error, since a much larger clone differs from it by one base. J is TRBJ2-7 and V is TRBV12-3 or TRBV12-4, with D perhaps assigned TRBD1 or TRBD2 (6 bases each). The CDR3 runs to 13 residues. V lost 6 bases, J lost 6 bases, and 15 bases lay in between. The CDR3 bases are TGTGCCAGCAGGCCGGGGGCGGGGAGCGAGCAGTACTTC. It yields the protein CASRPGAGSEQYF.

Concerning this clonotype: A much larger clone differs by one base, so this may be a read error. The conserved phenylalanine or tryptophan normally closing the CDR3 is absent here, so this likely arose from a read error. CDR3 in amino acids: CASSPGLAGPSTDTQYV. CDR3 DNA: TGTGCCAGCAGCCCCGGACTAGCGGGGCCTAGCACAGATACGCAGTATGTT. The chain employs TRBV7-6 and TRBJ2-3, with 12 bases fitting TRBD2. J lost 0 bases, V lost 5 bases, and 6 bases had no gene match. This CDR3 region has 17 residues. The germline gives CDR1 SGHVS, CDR2 FNYEAQ.

About this clonotype: Compared with germline, one end of the junction differs, possibly owing to a read error. V usage is TRBV11-2 and J usage is TRBJ2-7; TRBD2 matches at 7 bases. The CDR3 runs to 15 residues. CDR1 is SGHAT and CDR2 is FQNNGV in the germline V gene. CDR3 nucleotide sequence: TGTGCCTGCAGCTTAGTGCGGGGGTCGGGCAATGAGCAGTACTTC. Translation gives CACSLVRGSGNEQYF.